This T cell receptor (beta chain) came from a study of blood T cells in healthy people across ages. Findings and caveats of the study: Any changes in expanded clonotypes were possibly confounded, as donor CMV status remained unknown. Researchers said unsorted PBMCs prevented a conclusive naive versus antigen-experienced comparison.

Concerning this clonotype itself: The antigen is undetermined.

A second PCR, run for 7 to 11 cycles, used a sample-barcoded 5' primer plus a J-beta primer mix. MiXCR was run by TCRdb on the 5' RACE reads, yielding one entry per CDR3 protein. The data show fewer than 700,000 distinct CDR3 sequences, with 40% to 45% seen just once and 25% to 30% held by the top ten. V dropped 2 bases and J dropped 4; count of bases not matched to a gene: 12. Germline V gives CDR1 MNHEY, CDR2 SVGEGT. The CDR3 contains 17 residues. Total RNA, at least 5.5 micrograms per sample, was extracted from PBMCs. This rearrangement joins TRBV6-2 or TRBV6-3 to TRBJ2-3; 7 bases line up with TRBD2. This clonotype originated in a man older than 75 in good health. Specimen: blood. CDR3 bases: TGTGCCAGCAGTTACCGACCCATGACTAGCACGGCAGATACGCAGTATTTT. This sequence encodes CASSYRPMTSTADTQYF.